The 17 T cell receptor beta chains presented below share a single source sample, sequenced in a study of cytomegalovirus exposure and HLA in healthy donors. Vbeta (60) and Jbeta (13) primers were used in the PCR. The method was immunoSEQ multiplex PCR; TCRdb's version includes in-frame clones alone and lacks a portion of them. The sample includes 120,000 to 150,000 clones, around three quarters of them seen just once. Sequencing used PBMCs. Receptor source: a man aged 35-49 years in good health and CMV-seropositive.

The chain's CDR3 is CASSFNRVAYEQYF. As DNA, the CDR3 is TGTGCCAGCAGTTTCAACAGGGTAGCATACGAGCAGTACTTC. The chain is built from TRBV6-5 and TRBJ2-7; possible D gene TRBD1, 6 bases. Between the trimmed V and J ends, which lost 4 bases and 4 bases, there was a span of 14 bases. The CDR3 covers 14 residues. Germline V CDR1 and CDR2: MNHEY, SVGAGI.

The chain is built from TRBV21-1 and TRBJ1-2; the D call TRBD1 from the table was never checked on the DNA. TRBV21-1 represents a pseudogene. The CDR3 spans 14 residues. The CDR3 here is CASSKSTDNYGYTF. The CDR3 DNA is TGTGCCAGCAGCAAATCGACAGATAACTATGGCTACACCTTC.

CDR3 residues: CASSRGQGKGYEQYF. CDR3 DNA: TGTGCCAGCAGCCGAGGACAGGGAAAAGGATACGAGCAGTACTTC. The chain uses TRBV7-6 and TRBJ2-7; TRBD1 agrees at 8 bases. The germline gives CDR1 SGHVS, CDR2 FNYEAQ. The trim removed 5 bases at V and 4 bases at J, leaving 10 bases unmatched. This CDR3 is built from 15 residues.

The V call is TRBV10-3, the J call TRBJ1-5, with D hard to call. This CDR3 comprises 14 residues. Germline CDR1 reads ENHRY; CDR2 reads SYGVKD. Trimming left V 0 bases short and J 5 bases short, with 8 bases between. CDR3 amino acids: CAISESLRDQPQHF. The CDR3 nucleotides read TGTGCCATCAGTGAGTCCTTGAGAGATCAGCCCCAGCATTTT.

This rearrangement joins TRBV7-3 to TRBJ2-3; TRBD2 matches 15 bases. The germline V gene has CDR1 SGHTA and CDR2 FQGTGA. The V segment lost 2 bases and the J segment 8 bases; nucleotides outside the gene matches: 2. CDR3 length: 15 amino acids. CDR3 in amino acids: CASSLQGLAGGTQYF. CDR3 nucleotide sequence: TGTGCCAGCAGCTTACAGGGACTAGCGGGAGGTACGCAGTATTTT.

This clone has only a few counts. The chain links TRBV20-1 to TRBJ1-1, with D unresolved. V was trimmed by 3 bases and J by 6 bases, leaving 8 bases between them. The CDR3 covers 11 residues. Germline loops: CDR1 DFQATT, CDR2 SNEGSKA (reference sequence). This CDR3 reads CSASSSPEAFF. CDR3 nucleotide sequence: TGCAGTGCTAGTTCGAGTCCTGAAGCTTTCTTT.

The J gene is TRBJ1-2, the V gene TRBV27, with D possibly matching TRBD1 (6 bases). The germline V gene has CDR1 MNHEY and CDR2 SMNVEV (reference sequence). This CDR3 is 15 amino acids long. V lost 7 bases and J lost 5, with 20 bases in between. The CDR3 nucleotides are TGTGCCAGCACTTCCTCCGGGACTACAGGGTATGGCTACACCTTC. As protein: CASTSSGTTGYGYTF.

V usage is TRBV27 and J usage is TRBJ2-3; 10 nucleotides line up with TRBD2. The V segment lost 5 bases and the J segment 0 bases; nucleotides outside the gene matches: 14. The CDR3 has 19 amino acids. CDR1 is MNHEY and CDR2 is SMNVEV in the germline V gene (reference sequence). CDR3 in amino acids: CASSLGGASGSYSTDTQYF. The CDR3 DNA follows: TGTGCCAGCAGTCTCGGGGGGGCTAGCGGGAGCTATAGCACAGATACGCAGTATTTT.

V and J are TRBV7-3 and TRBJ2-7, with D perhaps matching TRBD2 (6 bases). The CDR3 is 13 residues long. V was trimmed by 6 bases and J by 3 bases, leaving 12 bases between them. Germline assignment: CDR1 SGHTA and CDR2 FQGTGA. Here the CDR3 reads CASSPGGVYEQYF. In nucleotides, the CDR3 is TGTGCCAGCAGTCCCGGCGGGGTCTACGAGCAGTACTTC.

V and J are TRBV7-3 and TRBJ2-3; maybe TRBD2 (5 bases). V gave up 4 bases and J gave up 0 bases, with 11 bases separating them. Germline V gives CDR1 SGHTA, CDR2 FQGTGA. The CDR3 is 15 amino acids. This CDR3 reads CASSSGSASTDTQYF. CDR3 coding DNA: TGTGCCAGCAGCTCGGGGTCGGCGAGCACAGATACGCAGTATTTT.

The rearrangement uses TRBV29-1 and TRBJ2-7, with TRBD1 identical over 9 bases. The length of the CDR3 is 15 residues. V trimming: 6 bases; J trimming: 3 bases; junction bases outside the gene matches: 12. Germline-derived CDR1 and CDR2 are SQVTM and ANQGSEA. The DNA for the CDR3 is TGCAGCGTCGGGACAGGGTTCTTCGGCCTCTACGAGCAGTACTTC. Residues: CSVGTGFFGLYEQYF.

This clone was observed once. The V call is TRBV27, the J call TRBJ2-1, with D possibly matching TRBD1 (5 bases). This CDR3 has 15 amino acids. V lost 1 base to trimming and J lost 2 bases, with 9 bases between them. In germline, CDR1 is MNHEY, CDR2 SMNVEV (reference sequence). CDR3 region: CASSLFRATYNEQFF. CDR3 nucleotide sequence: TGTGCCAGCAGTTTATTCAGGGCCACCTACAATGAGCAGTTCTTC.

The rearrangement joins TRBV30 to TRBJ2-4, with 10 bases lining up with TRBD1. Trimming took 5 bases from V and 0 from J; bases not matched to a gene: 13. The CDR3 runs 18 residues. CDR1 and CDR2 (germline): GTSNPN, SVGIG (reference sequence). CDR3 in amino acids: CAWGQGGLSPLAKNIQYF. As DNA, the CDR3 is TGTGCCTGGGGACAGGGGGGATTGTCACCTTTAGCCAAAAACATTCAGTACTTC.

Details on this clone: The same CDR3 also results from other DNA sequences found in this sample. CDR3 nucleotides: TGCGCCAGCAGCTTCGGGACTAGCGGGAGCACAGATACGCAGTATTTT. As protein: CASSFGTSGSTDTQYF. J is TRBJ2-3 and V is TRBV5-1; 12 bases map to TRBD2. V was clipped by 2 bases and J by 0 bases; unmatched bases: 1. The CDR3 has 16 amino acids. Germline V lookup: CDR1 SGHRS, CDR2 YFSETQ. Full variable domain (rest looked up from reference TRBV5-1 and TRBJ2-3): KAGVTQTPRYLIKTRGQQVTLSCSPISGHRSVSWYQQTPGQGLQFLFEYFSETQRNKGNFPGRFSGRQFSNSRSEMNVSTLELGDSALYLCASSFGTSGSTDTQYFGPGTRLTVL.

The chain links TRBV25-1 to TRBJ2-3; 14 nucleotides align to TRBD2. The trim removed 4 bases at V and 1 base at J, leaving 7 bases unmatched. The CDR3 runs to 18 residues. CDR1 is MGHDK and CDR2 is SYGVNS in the germline V gene. This CDR3 reads CASSGGGLAGAGTDTQYF. The CDR3, as DNA: TGTGCCAGCAGTGGGGGGGGACTAGCGGGAGCCGGCACAGATACGCAGTATTTT. The full variable domain, its missing parts supplied by reference TRBV25-1 and TRBJ2-3, is EADIYQTPRYLVIGTGKKITLECSQTMGHDKMYWYQQDPGMELHLIHYSYGVNSTEKGDLSSESTVSRIRTEHFPLTLESARPSHTSQYLCASSGGGLAGAGTDTQYFGPGTRLTVL.

This chain joins TRBV30 and TRBJ2-3; 11 bases are a match to TRBD2. From germline, CDR1 is GTSNPN and CDR2 SVGIG (reference sequence). The CDR3 totals 16 residues. The trim removed 2 bases at V and 0 bases at J, leaving 4 bases unmatched. The CDR3 DNA sequence: TGTGCCTGGAGTCCATTAGCGGGAGGGAGCACAGATACGCAGTATTTT. It specifies CAWSPLAGGSTDTQYF.

This chain uses TRBV5-1 with TRBJ1-5; TRBD1 is a possible D gene (6 bases). The CDR3 length is 15 residues. CDR1 and CDR2 (germline): SGHRS, YFSETQ. V lost 7 bases to trimming and J lost 3 bases, with 17 bases between them. The CDR3 sequence is CASSPRGAANQPQHF. The CDR3 nucleotides are TGCGCCAGCTCCCCGCGGGGGGCGGCCAATCAGCCCCAGCATTTT.